These 30 T cell receptor beta chains originate from one sample sequenced in a study of blood T cell repertoires in COVID-19. Measured with immunoSEQ multiplex PCR; TCRdb has only the in-frame clones, and not every one. The sample lists about 200,000 clones; around 79% were seen once. The sequenced sample was peripheral blood. These receptors were collected from a woman aged 40 to 55 with COVID-19, enrolled during active disease.

The V and J genes are TRBV19 and TRBJ2-5; 7 nucleotides agree with TRBD1. Looked up from germline, CDR1 is LNHDA and CDR2 is SQIVND (reference sequence). The CDR3 runs 13 residues. V lost 10 bases, J lost 2 bases, and 7 bases stayed unmatched. The CDR3 reads CATRTGVQETQYF. Here the CDR3 DNA reads TGTGCCACCCGGACAGGAGTTCAAGAGACCCAGTACTTC.

The chain links TRBV5-1 to TRBJ1-5; TRBD1 agrees at 11 bases. The J segment lost 3 bases and the V segment lost 4 bases, leaving 6 bases of the junction unmatched. The CDR3 runs to 16 residues. CDR1 SGHRS and CDR2 YFSETQ come from the germline V gene. The CDR3 region is CASSAGTGGFNQPQHF. DNA for the CDR3: TGCGCCAGCAGCGCGGGGACAGGGGGATTCAATCAGCCCCAGCATTTT.

CDR3 amino acids: CAGGQGGGIYNEQFF. CDR3 DNA: TGTGCCGGAGGACAGGGGGGAGGAATATACAATGAGCAGTTCTTC. The gene calls are TRBV5-6 and TRBJ2-1; 10 bases are a match to TRBD1. This CDR3 has 15 amino acids. CDR1 and CDR2 from the germline V gene are SGHDT and YYEEEE. V dropped 10 bases and J dropped 4; count of bases not matched to a gene: 11. The variable domain in full, with the rest retrieved from reference TRBV5-6 and TRBJ2-1, is DAGVTQSPTHLIKTRGQQVTLRCSPKSGHDTVSWYQQALGQGPQFIFQYYEEEERQRGNFPDRFSGHQFPNYSSELNVNALLLGDSALYLCAGGQGGGIYNEQFFGPGTRLTVL.

The table lists this clone with a few counts. The chain employs TRBV2 and TRBJ1-5; possibly TRBD1 for D (5 bases). This CDR3 is 15 amino acids long. CDR1 and CDR2 from the germline V gene are SNHLY and FYNNEI. V was cut by 8 bases and J by 1 base, with 15 bases left in between. The DNA for the CDR3 is TGTGCCAGCCTCAGGGAACCTTGGAGCAATCAGCCCCAGCATTTT. Translating it yields CASLREPWSNQPQHF.

V and J are TRBV7-6 and TRBJ1-1; TRBD1 agrees at 8 bases. V gave up 6 bases and J gave up 9 bases; unmatched junction bases: 6. The germline V gene encodes CDR1 SGHVS and CDR2 FNYEAQ. The CDR3 is made up of 12 amino acids. CDR3 region: CASRGRQGQAFF. CDR3 coding DNA: TGTGCCAGCAGAGGGCGACAGGGGCAAGCTTTCTTT.

The chain is built from TRBV27 and TRBJ1-2; 8 bases match TRBD1. After removal of 6 bases from V and 2 bases from J, the junction contained 5 bases not matched to a gene. Germline assignment: CDR1 MNHEY and CDR2 SMNVEV (reference sequence). The CDR3 loop spans 14 amino acids. As DNA, the CDR3 is TGTGCCAGCAGCCTTACAGGGGGGAACTATGGCTACACCTTC. Protein: CASSLTGGNYGYTF.

This chain links TRBV5-1 with TRBJ2-1; 9 bases are a match to TRBD1. Germline loops: CDR1 SGHRS, CDR2 YFSETQ. This CDR3 spans 15 amino acids. The V gene end was trimmed by 4 bases and the J gene end by 3 bases; junction bases not matched to a gene: 5. The CDR3 DNA sequence: TGCGCCAGCAGCGCGGGACAGGGTAACTACAATGAGCAGTTCTTC. It codes for CASSAGQGNYNEQFF.

This clone was counted a single time. V and J are TRBV18 and TRBJ2-7, with 10 bases lining up with TRBD2. Trimming at V came to 6 bases and at J to 0 bases, leaving 8 bases not matched to a gene. Germline CDR1 reads KGHSH; CDR2 reads LQKENI. The CDR3 length is 16 residues. CDR3 residues: CASSRTSGLSSYEQYF. CDR3 coding DNA: TGTGCCAGCTCTCGGACTAGCGGCCTAAGCTCCTACGAGCAGTACTTC.

The chain recombines TRBV15 with TRBJ1-5; D may be TRBD1 (6 bases). Germline CDR1 LNHNV, CDR2 YYDKDF (reference sequence). CDR3 length: 17 amino acids. Trimming pared 4 bases from V and 0 bases from J, leaving 16 bases between. The CDR3 nucleotides read TGTGCCACCAGCATAAGACAGGTCTATAATAGCAATCAGCCCCAGCATTTT. This gives the protein CATSIRQVYNSNQPQHF.

The gene calls are TRBV5-5 and TRBJ2-2; D is perhaps TRBD2 (5 bases). Germline V gene lookup returns CDR1 SGHKS and CDR2 YYEKEE (reference sequence). Trimming removed 3 bases from V and 0 bases from J, with 6 bases in between. The length of the CDR3 is 14 residues. As DNA, the CDR3 is TGTGCCAGCAGCTACGGGGCGAACACCGGGGAGCTGTTTTTT. Translation: CASSYGANTGELFF.

The chain links TRBV29-1 to TRBJ1-4; the D gene is possibly TRBD1 (6 bases). The CDR3 is made up of 14 amino acids. Trimming removed 6 bases at V and 4 bases at J, with 15 bases between. Germline V gene data show CDR1 as SQVTM and CDR2 as ANQGSEA. The CDR3 coding sequence is TGCAGCGTGTATTCGGGGGGCGGTAATGAAAAACTGTTTTTT. Residues: CSVYSGGGNEKLFF.

In its sample, this clone was seen many times. Other DNA variants within this sample encode the same CDR3. The chain is built from TRBV13 and TRBJ2-1; a weak D match, TRBD2 (5 bases). Trimming removed 3 bases from V and 2 bases from J, with 5 bases in between. The CDR3 is 13 amino acids. Germline CDR1 and CDR2: PRHDT and FYEKMQ (reference sequence). DNA for the CDR3: TGTGCCAGCAGCTTGAGGGCCTACAATGAGCAGTTCTTC. Translation: CASSLRAYNEQFF.

The chain has TRBV3-1 (or the pseudogene TRBV3-2) and TRBJ1-6, with D perhaps TRBD1 (6 bases). The CDR3 consists of 14 residues. CDR1 and CDR2 from the germline V gene are LGHDT and YNNKEL (reference sequence). V lost 5 bases, J lost 4 bases, and 9 bases lay in between. The CDR3: CASSEGQYNSPLHF. The CDR3 bases are TGTGCCAGCAGCGAGGGACAATATAATTCACCCCTCCACTTT.

V usage is TRBV6-2 or TRBV6-3 and J usage is TRBJ1-2; TRBD1 matches 8 bases. CDR1 MNHEY and CDR2 SVGEGT come from the germline V gene. This CDR3 comprises 13 residues. J lost 6 bases, V lost 6 bases, and 6 bases had no gene match. This CDR3 is CASSNRGANGYTF. The CDR3 region has the DNA TGTGCCAGCAGCAACAGGGGGGCGAATGGCTACACCTTC.

The chain employs TRBV9 and TRBJ2-7; 9 bases line up with TRBD1. Germline V gene sequence: CDR1 SGDLS, CDR2 YYNGEE. V shed 2 bases, J shed 4 bases, and the junction held 4 bases outside the gene matches. The CDR3 sequence is 14 residues long. Here the CDR3 DNA reads TGTGCCAGCAGCGTCGGGACAGGGCCTTACGAGCAGTACTTC. This sequence encodes CASSVGTGPYEQYF.

The chain couples TRBV7-9 to TRBJ2-3, with D possibly matching TRBD1 (5 bases). Per germline, CDR1 SEHNR and CDR2 FQNEAQ (reference sequence). The germline V and J ends were trimmed by 1 base and 4 bases, with 15 bases remaining between them. This CDR3 contains 16 residues. CDR3 protein: CASSLGAGNVADTQYF. The CDR3 DNA follows: TGTGCCAGCAGCTTAGGGGCAGGGAATGTAGCAGATACGCAGTATTTT.

The J gene is TRBJ1-1, the V gene TRBV5-4; 8 nucleotides agree with TRBD1. The CDR3 spans 14 residues. The germline gives CDR1 SGHNT, CDR2 YYREEE (reference sequence). V shed 7 bases and J 4 bases; nucleotides not matched to a gene: 9. CDR3 sequence reads: CASGSRGLGTEAFF. The DNA of the CDR3 is TGTGCCAGCGGGTCCAGGGGGCTCGGCACTGAAGCTTTCTTT. Using reference TRBV5-4 and TRBJ1-1 for the parts outside the CDR3, the full variable domain is ETGVTQSPTHLIKTRGQQVTLRCSSQSGHNTVSWYQQALGQGPQFIFQYYREEENGRGNFPPRFSGLQFPNYSSELNVNALELDDSALYLCASGSRGLGTEAFFGQGTRLTVV.

This clone showed up just once. The chain recombines TRBV27 with TRBJ1-5, with D perhaps TRBD1 (6 bases). CDR1 is MNHEY, CDR2 SMNVEV, per germline (reference sequence). Trimming took off 3 bases at V and 3 bases at J, with 9 bases between the two ends. The CDR3 contains 14 residues. CDR3 protein: CASSLRGINQPQHF. CDR3 DNA: TGTGCCAGCAGTTTGAGGGGGATCAATCAGCCCCAGCATTTT.

The gene calls are TRBV3-1 (or the pseudogene TRBV3-2) and TRBJ1-1, with D possibly being TRBD1 (5 bases). Germline V gene data show CDR1 as LGHDT and CDR2 as YNNKEL (reference sequence). With 2 bases removed from V and 1 base from J, the gap between germline ends came to 8 bases. The CDR3 runs 14 residues. CDR3 sequence: CASSQPQGNTEAFF. Written as DNA, the CDR3 is TGTGCCAGCAGCCAACCCCAGGGGAACACTGAAGCTTTCTTT.

The chain links TRBV28 to TRBJ2-1; no clear D gene. Per the germline V gene, CDR1 is MDHEN and CDR2 is SYDVKM. V was clipped by 2 bases and J by 7 bases, with 6 bases between them. The CDR3 has 12 residues. The CDR3 nucleotides read TGTGCCAGCAGTTTAGTGCGGAATGAGCAGTTCTTC. Amino acid sequence: CASSLVRNEQFF.

The V gene is TRBV6-2 or TRBV6-3, the J gene TRBJ1-4, with D perhaps TRBD1 (5 bases). The length of the CDR3 is 15 residues. V lost 2 bases and J lost 3, with 10 bases in between. From germline, CDR1 is MNHEY and CDR2 SVGEGT. The CDR3 here is CASSYDSEANEKLFF. The CDR3 DNA follows: TGTGCCAGCAGTTACGACAGTGAAGCTAATGAAAAACTGTTTTTT.

V usage is TRBV3-1 (or the pseudogene TRBV3-2) and J usage is TRBJ2-1; D is perhaps TRBD2 (6 bases). This CDR3 has 15 residues. The V end lost 4 bases, the J end lost 3 bases, and 13 bases lay between the germline ends. Germline assignment: CDR1 LGHDT and CDR2 YNNKEL (reference sequence). The CDR3 DNA sequence: TGTGCCAGCAGCCTGGGCGGGGAGAACTACAATGAGCAGTTCTTC. It yields the protein CASSLGGENYNEQFF.

V and J are TRBV18 and TRBJ1-1; D is perhaps TRBD1 (6 bases). The CDR3 consists of 19 residues. Trimming cost V 2 bases and J 5 bases, with 27 bases left between them. Per the germline V gene, CDR1 is KGHSH and CDR2 is LQKENI. CDR3 residues: CASSPNPFQGIGGGTEAFF. The CDR3 coding sequence is TGTGCCAGCTCACCAAACCCTTTTCAGGGGATAGGGGGGGGAACTGAAGCTTTCTTT.

The chain joins TRBV4-2 to TRBJ2-1; D not certain. CDR1 is LGHNA and CDR2 is YNFKEQ in the germline V gene. This CDR3 contains 16 residues. Trimming shortened V by 2 bases and J by 0 bases, and 11 bases separated the two germline ends. The chain's CDR3 is CASSQYFGISYNEQFF. In nucleotides, the CDR3 is TGTGCCAGCAGCCAATACTTTGGTATCTCCTACAATGAGCAGTTCTTC.

J is TRBJ2-4 and V is TRBV6-1; 9 positions match TRBD1. With 2 bases clipped from V and 5 bases from J, the junction kept 10 bases outside the gene matches. Germline V gene lookup returns CDR1 MNHNS and CDR2 SASEGT. The CDR3 runs to 17 residues. DNA for the CDR3: TGTGCCAGCAGTGAAAGTTGGGGGGGACAGGGACAAAACATTCAGTACTTC. Protein: CASSESWGGQGQNIQYF.

This clone was seen many times. The chain employs TRBV11-2 and TRBJ2-7, with D possibly being TRBD1 (5 bases). The V end was cut by 5 bases, the J end by 0 bases, with 14 bases between. Germline-derived CDR1 and CDR2 are SGHAT and FQNNGV. The CDR3 extends over 15 amino acids. The CDR3 spells CASSLSDSLSYEQYF. CDR3 nucleotides: TGTGCCAGCAGCCTCTCTGACAGTCTCTCCTACGAGCAGTACTTC. Full variable domain (outside the CDR3, taken from reference TRBV11-2 and TRBJ2-7): EAGVAQSPRYKIIEKRQSVAFWCNPISGHATLYWYQQILGQGPKLLIQFQNNGVVDDSQLPKDRFSAERLKGVDSTLKIQPAKLEDSAVYLCASSLSDSLSYEQYFGPGTRLTVT.

The gene calls are TRBV3-1 (or the pseudogene TRBV3-2) and TRBJ1-1; D is perhaps TRBD1 (6 bases). Per germline, CDR1 LGHDT and CDR2 YNNKEL (reference sequence). This CDR3 has 16 residues. V lost 4 bases to trimming and J lost 0 bases, with 15 bases between them. CDR3 sequence reads: CASSPGRRGLNTEAFF. CDR3 DNA: TGTGCCAGCAGCCCCGGAAGGCGGGGGCTGAACACTGAAGCTTTCTTT.

The chain recombines TRBV7-2 with TRBJ2-5; perhaps TRBD1 as D (6 bases). Germline CDR1 and CDR2: SGHTA and FQGNSA. CDR3 size: 13 residues. Trimming took off 5 bases at V and 5 bases at J, with 12 bases between the two ends. CDR3 DNA: TGTGCCAGCAGCCGGGACATTATGGAGACCCAGTACTTC. It is translated as CASSRDIMETQYF.

This chain uses TRBV4-3 with TRBJ1-4; unclear D gene. Germline V gene sequence: CDR1 LGHNA, CDR2 YSLEER. This CDR3 comprises 14 residues. The V gene lost 3 bases and the J gene lost 1 base, with 6 bases spanning the gap. The CDR3 is CASSQRVTNEKLFF. The CDR3 bases are TGCGCCAGCAGCCAGAGGGTAACTAATGAAAAACTGTTTTTT.

The chain uses TRBV2 and TRBJ2-4; perhaps TRBD2 as D (5 bases). CDR1 is SNHLY, CDR2 FYNNEI, per germline. This CDR3 spans 13 amino acids. V dropped 4 bases and J dropped 7 bases, with 11 bases sitting between them. CDR3 sequence reads: CASSVETGNIQYF. DNA of the CDR3: TGTGCCAGCAGTGTCGAGACGGGGAACATTCAGTACTTC.